This passage covers 16 T cell receptor beta chains from one sample sequenced in a study of lymphopenia after photon versus proton radiotherapy. Clones were sequenced by immunoSEQ multiplex PCR, and TCRdb holds only the in-frame ones, with some missing. The sample includes over 15,000 clones, 75% to 95% of them seen just once. The sample in question was peripheral blood, obtained from a patient treated with photon-based radiotherapy. The receptor source for this set is a man aged 60 to 69 with pancreatic cancer.

The V and J genes are TRBV7-9 and TRBJ2-3, with 7 bases matching TRBD2. Germline lookup yields CDR1 SEHNR and CDR2 FQNEAQ (reference sequence). The V gene end was trimmed by 2 bases and the J gene end by 1 base; junction bases not matched to a gene: 6. The CDR3 has 16 amino acids. CDR3 residues: CASSLRASGGTDTQYF. CDR3 DNA: TGTGCCAGCAGCTTACGGGCTAGCGGCGGCACAGATACGCAGTATTTT.

This chain links TRBV5-1 with TRBJ1-2; 8 bases are shared with TRBD1. The length of the CDR3 is 15 residues. Losses at the gene ends were 0 bases for V and 7 bases for J; bases not matched to a gene: 8. Germline CDR1 is SGHRS and CDR2 is YFSETQ. Written as DNA, the CDR3 is TGCGCCAGCAGCTTGGATCCAGGGGGCCTTGGTGGCTACACCTTC. This sequence encodes CASSLDPGGLGGYTF.

The CDR3 nucleotides are TGTGCCAGCTCACCACCTGAGGGGCGAAACACCATATATTTT. Translation gives CASSPPEGRNTIYF. The rearrangement links TRBV18 to TRBJ1-3, with D possibly being TRBD1 (5 bases). The CDR3 totals 14 residues. From germline, CDR1 is KGHSH and CDR2 LQKENI. V was trimmed by 0 bases and J by 5 bases, leaving 8 bases between them.

This chain links TRBV10-3 with TRBJ1-1; maybe TRBD1 (5 bases). CDR3 length equals 14 residues. Germline lookup yields CDR1 ENHRY and CDR2 SYGVKD. V was cut by 8 bases and J by 6 bases, with 19 bases left in between. CDR3 sequence: CAISRDATFAEAFF. In DNA, the CDR3 is TGTGCCATCTCCCGGGACGCCACTTTCGCTGAAGCTTTCTTT.

This chain connects TRBV9 to TRBJ2-3; D ambiguous. Germline V gene data show CDR1 as SGDLS and CDR2 as YYNGEE. There are 14 residues in the CDR3. Trimming pared 5 bases from V and 0 bases from J, leaving 10 bases between. CDR3 protein: CASSLRVSTDTQYF. In nucleotides, the CDR3 is TGTGCCAGCAGTTTGCGCGTAAGCACAGATACGCAGTATTTT.

This clone has just a few counts. The rearrangement links TRBV7-2 to TRBJ2-7; 7 bases are shared with TRBD1. The CDR3 contains 15 residues. Germline V gene data show CDR1 as SGHTA and CDR2 as FQGNSA. J gave up 3 bases and V 5 bases, and 10 bases lay outside the gene matches. CDR3 protein: CASSQGVRSGYEQYF. In DNA form, the CDR3 reads TGTGCCAGCAGCCAGGGGGTCAGGAGCGGCTACGAGCAGTACTTC.

V usage is TRBV5-6 and J usage is TRBJ2-4, with unresolved D. CDR3 length: 14 residues. In germline, CDR1 is SGHDT, CDR2 YYEEEE. Trimming took off 0 bases at V and 1 base at J, with 5 bases between the two ends. The CDR3 DNA is TGTGCCAGCAGCTTGGCCAGGGCCAAAAACATTCAGTACTTC. Its protein is CASSLARAKNIQYF.

V gene TRBV7-9 combines with J gene TRBJ2-5; 10 bases fit TRBD2. J gave up 4 bases and V 4 bases, and 3 bases lay outside the gene matches. This CDR3 contains 14 residues. Germline lookup yields CDR1 SEHNR and CDR2 FQNEAQ (reference sequence). As DNA, the CDR3 is TGTGCCAGCAGCTATTCTAGCGGGGGAGAGACCCAGTACTTC. Translation gives CASSYSSGGETQYF.

The table lists this clone with a count of one. J is TRBJ1-2 and V is TRBV9; D is unclear. The V and J ends lost 0 bases and 3 bases respectively, with 12 bases between them. The CDR3 has 15 residues. Germline V lookup: CDR1 SGDLS, CDR2 YYNGEE. The CDR3 nucleotides are TGTGCCAGCAGCGTAGCTTTGGGAGCCTACTATGGCTACACCTTC. It translates to CASSVALGAYYGYTF.

This rearrangement joins TRBV4-2 to TRBJ2-4; TRBD2 matches 11 bases. The CDR3 extends over 16 amino acids. The germline V gene has CDR1 LGHNA and CDR2 YNFKEQ. The V gene end was trimmed by 5 bases and the J gene end by 7 bases; junction bases not matched to a gene: 10. Written as DNA, the CDR3 is TGTGCCAGCAGCTTCTCTAGCGGGGGGACGGGGAACATTCAGTACTTC. Amino acids: CASSFSSGGTGNIQYF.

The chain uses TRBV7-9 and TRBJ2-5, with 7 bases that match TRBD1. Germline-derived CDR1 and CDR2 are SEHNR and FQNEAQ (reference sequence). The trim removed 4 bases at V and 3 bases at J, leaving 5 bases unmatched. The CDR3 is 14 residues long. The CDR3 nucleotides read TGTGCCAGCAGCTCCTCGACAGGGAAAGAGACCCAGTACTTC. Translating it yields CASSSSTGKETQYF.

This chain links TRBV18 with TRBJ2-1; a possible D gene is TRBD1 (5 bases). Germline loops: CDR1 KGHSH, CDR2 LQKENI. V was pared by 1 base and J by 6 bases, with 10 bases between. The CDR3 extends over 14 amino acids. CDR3 bases: TGTGCCAGCTCACCACGCGCAGGGCGCAATGAGCAGTTCTTC. Translation: CASSPRAGRNEQFF.

This chain connects TRBV11-2 to TRBJ1-5; D unclear. The CDR3 contains 13 residues. Trimming took off 2 bases at V and 5 bases at J, with 7 bases between the two ends. CDR1 and CDR2 from the germline V gene are SGHAT and FQNNGV. CDR3 sequence: CASSLSLDQPQHF. DNA of the CDR3: TGTGCCAGCAGCTTAAGTTTGGATCAGCCCCAGCATTTT.

This rearrangement joins TRBV23-1 to TRBJ1-2; 7 bases agree with TRBD1. TRBV23-1 is an ORF, and what it does is uncertain. This CDR3 is 21 amino acids long. Unmatched junction bases numbered 26, after V lost 2 bases and J lost 5 bases. The DNA for the CDR3 is TGCGCCAGCAGTCAAAGCCTTACAGGGGACTCCCTCCCGCAGCGGCTTTATGGCTACACCTTC. Protein: CASSQSLTGDSLPQRLYGYTF.

The chain carries TRBV25-1 and TRBJ2-1, with D maybe TRBD1 (6 bases). This CDR3 region has 14 residues. Germline V lookup: CDR1 MGHDK, CDR2 SYGVNS. The V and J ends lost 1 base and 9 bases respectively, with 13 bases between them. CDR3 in DNA: TGTGCCAGCAGTGAATCTCCAGGGGTACCTGAGCAGTTCTTC. Translating gives CASSESPGVPEQFF.

CDR3 sequence (DNA): TGTGCCAGCAGCCCGGGACAGGGAGGGGAGACCCAGTACTTC. Translating it yields CASSPGQGGETQYF. The chain couples TRBV9 to TRBJ2-5, with 9 bases identical to TRBD1. The CDR3 has 14 amino acids. The V gene's germline CDR1 is SGDLS and CDR2 YYNGEE. With V trimmed by 4 bases and J by 5 bases, 6 bases remained unmatched. The variable domain in full, with the rest retrieved from reference TRBV9 and TRBJ2-5, is DSGVTQTPKHLITATGQRVTLRCSPRSGDLSVYWYQQSLDQGLQFLIQYYNGEERAKGNILERFSAQQFPDLHSELNLSSLELGDSALYFCASSPGQGGETQYFGPGTRLLVL.